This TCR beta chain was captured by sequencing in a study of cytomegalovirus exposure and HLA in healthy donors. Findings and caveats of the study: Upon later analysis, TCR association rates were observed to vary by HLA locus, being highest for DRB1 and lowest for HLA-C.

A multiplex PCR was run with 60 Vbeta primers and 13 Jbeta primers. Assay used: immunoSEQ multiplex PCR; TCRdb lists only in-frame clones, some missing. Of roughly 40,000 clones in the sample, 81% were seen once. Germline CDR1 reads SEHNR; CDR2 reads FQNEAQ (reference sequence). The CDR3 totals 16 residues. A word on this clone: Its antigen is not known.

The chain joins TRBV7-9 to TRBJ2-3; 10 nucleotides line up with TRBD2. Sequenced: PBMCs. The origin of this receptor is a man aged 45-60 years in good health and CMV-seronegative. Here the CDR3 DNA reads TGTTCCGCTCCGCCCCGGCTAGCGGGGGGCACAGATACGCAGTATTTT. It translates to CSAPPRLAGGTDTQYF.